This T cell receptor beta chain comes out of a study of blood T cell repertoires in COVID-19. V was clipped by 4 bases and J by 5 bases, with 15 bases between them. The CDR3 has 15 amino acids. The germline V gene has CDR1 MDHEN and CDR2 SYDVKM. The assay was immunoSEQ multiplex PCR, and TCRdb's table has in-frame clones only and misses some. The table shows a few hundred thousand clones, with 86% occurring only once. The origin of this receptor is a man aged 35-49 years who had recovered from COVID-19. V and J are TRBV28 and TRBJ2-1; TRBD2 might be the D (6 bases). Sequencing used peripheral blood. CDR3 in DNA: TGTGCCAGCAGTTCCGAGAGCGCGGGGAACAATGAGCAGTTCTTC. Its protein is CASSSESAGNNEQFF.